This TCR beta chain was found in a study of beta chain features in type 1 diabetes. Looked up from germline, CDR1 is SGHNT and CDR2 is YYREEE (reference sequence). CDR3 length: 14 amino acids. V was pared by 7 bases and J by 0 bases, with 12 bases between. The entirety of the isolated RNA underwent reverse transcription, so expressed TCRB transcripts were sequenced. Naive, central memory and regulatory T cell samples averaged approximately 3.9 million immunoSEQ reads each. Produced via immunoSEQ multiplex PCR; TCRdb's table is partial and in-frame only. The repertoire includes under 500,000 clones, approximately 30% of them detected once, and 0.05% to 0.065% sits in the top ten. It was via CD45RO/CCR7/CD25/CD127/CD95/CD27 that CD4+ naive, central memory, regulatory and stem cell-like memory cells were sorted.

This TCR derives from a man between 18 and 35 years old in good health. The chain is built from TRBV5-4 and TRBJ2-3; D call uncertain. Sequenced: naive CD4+ T cells from blood. The CDR3, as DNA: TGTGCCAGCCACTTAGCCACAAGCACAGATACGCAGTATTTT. The encoded protein is CASHLATSTDTQYF.